These T cell receptor beta chains were read from a single sample in a study of patients and donors after allogeneic stem cell transplantation. MiXCR, applied by TCRdb to the RT-PCR reads, yields one record per CDR3 protein. The sample has roughly 960,000 distinct CDR3 sequences, roughly 18% seen once. Sequencing was carried out using blood, either unsorted or a sorted T cell fraction (not recorded which). Receptors were obtained from a human donor who was either an allogeneic HSCT recipient or a stem cell or donor lymphocyte infusion donor (not recorded which). It is not recorded whose cells these are; they may come from a transplant donor. CDR3s include the opening cysteine and the closing phenylalanine or tryptophan. The order of the fields is J gene, CDR3 length, V gene, D gene, clone size, CDR3 protein, CDR3 DNA. A D gene is named only where the DNA matches it firmly. Clone sizes are given selectively: once, few, many, or a class where the clone is expanded.

TRBJ2-3 | 16 | TRBV5-1 | TRBD2 | . | CASSPPTSGGADTQYF | TGCGCCAGCAGCCCACCGACTAGCGGGGGGGCAGATACGCAGTATTTT
TRBJ2-3 | 17 | TRBV7-8 | . | . | CASSFETGTIFTDTQYF | TGTGCCAGCAGCTTCGAAACAGGGACGATTTTCACAGATACGCAGTATTTT
TRBJ1-2 | 14 | TRBV4-3 | . | . | CASSQDLRGYGYTF | TGCGCCAGCAGCCAAGATCTTAGGGGCTATGGCTACACCTTC
TRBJ2-2 | 13 | TRBV24-1 | . | . | CATSGQGTGELFF | TGTGCCACCAGTGGGCAGGGCACCGGGGAGCTGTTTTTT
TRBJ1-5 | 14 | TRBV30 | . | many | CAWSLLTVNQPQHF | TGTGCCTGGAGTCTCTTGACGGTAAATCAGCCCCAGCATTTT
TRBJ2-7 | 14 | TRBV10-3 | TRBD2 | . | CAISVASGTGEQYF | TGTGCCATCAGTGTCGCTAGCGGGACGGGGGAGCAGTACTTC
TRBJ2-1 | 16 | TRBV15 | . | few | CATSRDGGLFHNEQFF | TGTGCCACCAGCAGAGACGGGGGTCTGTTCCACAATGAGCAGTTCTTC
TRBJ2-1 | 14 | TRBV9 | . | few | CASSGGNKGNEQFF | TGTGCCAGCAGCGGCGGTAACAAGGGCAATGAGCAGTTCTTC
TRBJ2-7 | 15 | TRBV9 | TRBD2 | few | CASSVTSGGTYEQYF | TGTGCCAGCAGCGTCACTAGCGGGGGTACCTACGAGCAGTACTTC
TRBJ2-2 | 16 | TRBV24-1 | . | . | CATSEPGRPGAGELFF | TGTGCCACCAGTGAGCCGGGACGTCCTGGGGCCGGGGAGCTGTTTTTT
TRBJ1-2 | 13 | TRBV5-1 | . | many | CASSLVQNYGYTF | TGCGCCAGCAGCTTGGTTCAGAACTATGGCTACACCTTC
TRBJ1-1 | 17 | TRBV4-1 | TRBD1 | . | CASSQDIGGHMNTEAFF | TGCGCCAGCAGCCAAGATATAGGGGGCCACATGAACACTGAAGCTTTCTTT
TRBJ2-2 | 17 | TRBV20-1 | TRBD2 | . | CSARGGTSGGNTGELFF | TGCAGTGCTAGAGGCGGGACTAGCGGGGGGAACACCGGGGAGCTGTTTTTT
TRBJ2-5 | 14 | TRBV15 | . | . | CATNEGGSEETQYF | TGTGCCACCAACGAGGGGGGATCCGAGGAGACCCAGTACTTC
TRBJ2-2 | 15 | TRBV10-3 | TRBD2 | . | CATGKAGFHTGELFF | TGTGCCACGGGTAAAGCGGGATTCCACACCGGGGAGCTGTTTTTT
TRBJ2-3 | 16 | TRBV7-2 | TRBD2 | few | CASSLGAGGRGDTQYF | TGTGCCAGCAGCTTAGGAGCGGGAGGCCGAGGAGATACGCAGTATTTT
TRBJ1-3 | 15 | TRBV5-5 | . | few | CASSLADSSGNTIYF | TGTGCCAGCAGCTTGGCGGACAGTTCTGGAAACACCATATATTTT
TRBJ2-2 | 14 | TRBV5-1 | . | many | CASSLTGRAGELFF | TGCGCCAGCAGCTTGACCGGCCGCGCCGGGGAGCTGTTTTTT